The 3 T cell receptor beta chains listed next were all sequenced from one sample in a study of T-cell memory formation after mild COVID-19. TCRdb used MiXCR to reprocess the 5' RACE reads, holding one entry per CDR3 protein. The sample shows a few hundred thousand distinct CDR3 sequences, 15% to 20% of them seen only once. What was sequenced was PBMCs or a T cell subset sorted from them (not recorded which). The receptors were sampled from a man between 18 and 35 years old who had mild COVID-19 (a few samples of this study predate the infection). Cell type and time point are not known.

This clonotype occurred many times. The CDR3 region is CASSSSGADTQYF. The DNA for the CDR3 is TGTGCCAGCAGCTCTAGCGGGGCGGATACGCAGTATTTT. This rearrangement joins TRBV5-5 to TRBJ2-3, with TRBD2 matching over 9 bases. V trimming: 3 bases; J trimming: 6 bases; junction bases outside the gene matches: 2. The CDR3 is made up of 13 amino acids. Germline CDR1 is SGHKS and CDR2 is YYEKEE (reference sequence).

The chain has TRBV6-2 or TRBV6-3 and TRBJ1-5; D is ambiguous. Germline CDR1 and CDR2: MNHEY and SVGEGT. The CDR3 consists of 14 residues. V lost 6 bases and J lost 7, with 16 bases in between. CDR3 in amino acids: CASRTVGGRQPQHF. The CDR3 nucleotides are TGTGCCAGCAGGACCGTGGGAGGGCGACAGCCCCAGCATTTT.

There are a few counts of this clonotype. The chain is built from TRBV5-1 and TRBJ1-5, with 10 bases that match TRBD1. Trimming cost V 4 bases and J 7 bases; bases outside gene matches: 8. CDR3 length equals 15 residues. Germline-derived CDR1 and CDR2 are SGHRS and YFSETQ. In DNA form, the CDR3 reads TGCGCCAGCAGCGCCGGGACAGGGGATTTGCAGCCCCAGCATTTT. Translated, it gives CASSAGTGDLQPQHF.